A selection of T cell receptor beta chains follows, all from one sample in a study of blood T cell repertoires in COVID-19. Some clones are missing from TCRdb's copy, which holds only in-frame ones; the method was immunoSEQ multiplex PCR. Of about 140,000 clones listed, approximately 89% are singletons. Material: peripheral blood. All receptors come from a human donor in a cohort sampled during active COVID-19. The CDR3 runs from the conserved cysteine through the conserved F or W. D genes are given only for firm matches. Part of the rows lack a size; the others show once, few, many or a class for expanded clones.

>TRBV6-2/TRBV6-3|.|TRBD1|TRBJ1-5
TGTGCCAGCAGTTACTACAGGGGCCATCAGCCCCAGCATTTT
CASSYYRGHQPQHF
>TRBV5-4|once|TRBD1|TRBJ1-1
TGTGCCAGCAGCTACGGACAGGGGGTCGTGGACACTGAAGCTTTCTTT
CASSYGQGVVDTEAFF
>TRBV9|.|TRBD1|TRBJ2-7
TGTGCCAGCAGCCCTAGTGAGGGGGCGAGGTACGAGCAGTACTTC
CASSPSEGARYEQYF
>TRBV6-2/TRBV6-3|.|TRBD1|TRBJ1-2
TGTGCCAGCAGCTCACTACCGGGACAGGGGGCCTTTGGCTACACCTTC
CASSSLPGQGAFGYTF
>TRBV10-3|.|.|TRBJ1-5
TGTGCCATCAGTGTAGCAGGGGATGAGCCCCAGCATTTT
CAISVAGDEPQHF
>TRBV7-3|.|TRBD1|TRBJ2-7
TGTGCCAGCAGCTTGGGACAGGGGCTCTACGAGCAGTACTTC
CASSLGQGLYEQYF
>TRBV7-8|once|.|TRBJ2-2
TGTGCCAGCAGCACCCGGACAGCCCCAATAGACACCGGGGAGCTGTTTTTT
CASSTRTAPIDTGELFF
>TRBV30|.|TRBD1|TRBJ1-2
TGTGCCTGGAGTGGCCCAGGGGGCGGTGGCTACACCTTC
CAWSGPGGGGYTF
>TRBV18|.|.|TRBJ2-5
TGTGCCAGCACCCCCAGGTGGGGCAGGGAGACCCAGTACTTC
CASTPRWGRETQYF
>TRBV4-1|once|TRBD2|TRBJ2-7
TGCGCCAGCAGCCGGAAGGGACTAGCCTCGTCCTACGAGCAGTACTTC
CASSRKGLASSYEQYF
>TRBV11-2|.|.|TRBJ1-1
TGTGCCAGCACGCTATTAGACAGAATGAACACTGAAGCTTTCTTT
CASTLLDRMNTEAFF
>TRBV9|.|TRBD2|TRBJ2-7
TGTGCCAGCAGCGTAGGATTAGCGGGCTCTTACGAGCAGTACTTC
CASSVGLAGSYEQYF
>TRBV3-1/TRBV3-2|.|.|TRBJ1-6
TGTGCCAGCAGCCCAAATACAGGGTCCCATTCACCCCTCCACTTT
CASSPNTGSHSPLHF
>TRBV4-1|.|TRBD2|TRBJ2-5
TGCGCCAGCAGCCAAGCCCCGGGTAGCGGGGGGCTCCAAGAGACCCAGTACTTC
CASSQAPGSGGLQETQYF
>TRBV6-2/TRBV6-3|.|TRBD1|TRBJ1-2
TGTGCCAGCAGTTACTTGGGACAGAGAAGTAACTATGGCTACACCTTC
CASSYLGQRSNYGYTF
>TRBV4-3|.|.|TRBJ2-2
TGCGCCAGCAGCCAAGATTCAGGGAAAACCGGGGAGCTGTTTTTT
CASSQDSGKTGELFF
>TRBV25-1|.|TRBD2|TRBJ2-7
TGTGCCAGCTCCCCGCGCCGGGGGGGCCCCATCCCCTACGAGCAGTACTTC
CASSPRRGGPIPYEQYF
>TRBV7-9|.|.|TRBJ1-2
TGTGCCAGCAGCTTAGAAGGGGCAGTTGGCTACACCTTC
CASSLEGAVGYTF
>TRBV9|.|TRBD1|TRBJ2-2
TGTGCCAGCAGCGTAGCTGGGACAGCGAACACCGGGGAGCTGTTTTTT
CASSVAGTANTGELFF
>TRBV19|.|.|TRBJ2-5
TGTGCCAGTAGAAGGAGTCTTCAGGAGACCCAGTACTTC
CASRRSLQETQYF
>TRBV29-1|.|TRBD1|TRBJ1-2
TGCAGCGTTGAGGACAGGGGGACGGGTGGCTACACCTTC
CSVEDRGTGGYTF
>TRBV7-2|.|.|TRBJ2-3
TGTGCCAGCAGTCCCCCACGGGGGACCCCGGATTGGATGCAGTATTTT
CASSPPRGTPDWMQYF
>TRBV5-1|.|.|TRBJ2-3
TGCGCCAGCAGCCCCTCCCGAAGGGGAACAGATACGCAGTATTTT
CASSPSRRGTDTQYF
>TRBV30|.|TRBD1|TRBJ2-5
TGTGCCTGGACTTGGGGTCTAGGACAGGGTCGCGAGACCCAGTACTTC
CAWTWGLGQGRETQYF
>TRBV7-2|.|TRBD1|TRBJ2-7
TGTGCCAGCACTCTGGGGACAGGGGCCTACGAGCAGTACTTC
CASTLGTGAYEQYF
>TRBV6-5|.|.|TRBJ1-2
TGTGCCAGCAGTTACTCGGCCGACTCTCCTGGCTACACCTTC
CASSYSADSPGYTF
>TRBV6-1|.|TRBD1|TRBJ1-4
TGTGCCAGCAGTGGGTACAGGGGTTCCACTAATGAAAAACTGTTTTTT
CASSGYRGSTNEKLFF
>TRBV19|.|TRBD1|TRBJ2-7
TGTGCCAGTAGCGACAGGGGGCGTTCCTACGAGCAGTACTTC
CASSDRGRSYEQYF
>TRBV21-1|.|.|TRBJ1-2
TGTGCCAGCAGCCCCCCTCAGGGCGGATGGCGGGGCTACACCTTC
CASSPPQGGWRGYTF
>TRBV27|.|TRBD2|TRBJ2-3
TGTGCCAGCAGTTTATCGGTGGCGGGGGGCTCAGATACGCAGTATTTT
CASSLSVAGGSDTQYF
>TRBV24-1|.|TRBD2|TRBJ2-3
TGTGCCACCAGTGACAATAGCGGGGGATTCGGAGATACGCAGTATTTT
CATSDNSGGFGDTQYF
>TRBV7-6|.|TRBD1|TRBJ1-3
TGTGCCAGCAGCCAGGGACAGGGTTTTGGAAACACCATATATTTT
CASSQGQGFGNTIYF
>TRBV11-1|.|.|TRBJ2-2
TGTGCCAGCAACACAGGGACCGGGGAGCTGTTTTTT
CASNTGTGELFF
>TRBV27|.|.|TRBJ2-5
TGTGCCAGCAGTTTGAACACCCAAGAGACCCAGTACTTC
CASSLNTQETQYF
>TRBV12-3/TRBV12-4|.|.|TRBJ1-5
TGTGCCAGCAGTTCCTCGGGACACTTGGATTTT
CASSSSGHLDF
>TRBV27|.|TRBD2|TRBJ2-1
TGTGCCAGCAGTTTATCACGGGGGGATGAGCAGTTCTTC
CASSLSRGDEQFF
>TRBV25-1|.|TRBD2|TRBJ2-4
TGTGCCAGCAGTGGAGGCGGGAGGGGGATTCAGTACTTC
CASSGGGRGIQYF
>TRBV4-1|.|.|TRBJ1-1
TGCGCCAGCAGCCAAGAGGGAGGCACTGAAGCTTTCTTT
CASSQEGGTEAFF
>TRBV6-5|.|.|TRBJ1-4
TGTGCCAGCAGTTACTCGAGTCTCCTTAATGAAAAACTGTTTTTT
CASSYSSLLNEKLFF
>TRBV30|.|TRBD1|TRBJ1-2
TGTGCCTGGAGGCCGACAGGGGACTATGGCTACACCTTC
CAWRPTGDYGYTF
>TRBV6-2/TRBV6-3|.|TRBD1|TRBJ2-5
TGTGCCAGCAGTCCACGCCCCCAGGGGGAACAAGAGACCCAGTACTTC
CASSPRPQGEQETQYF
>TRBV9|few|TRBD1|TRBJ2-2
TGTGCCAGCAGCGTAGTTGGGACAGGGAACACCGGGGAGCTGTTTTTT
CASSVVGTGNTGELFF
>TRBV7-9|.|.|TRBJ2-3
TGTGCCAGCAGCCCTAGGGGCCCAGATACGCAGTATTTT
CASSPRGPDTQYF
>TRBV19|.|TRBD1|TRBJ1-5
TGTGCCAGTAGCCCTACAGGGGGGATACCCAATCAGCCCCAGCATTTT
CASSPTGGIPNQPQHF
>TRBV7-2|once|.|TRBJ1-2
TGTGCCAGCAGCTCCCCCTCGGTTGGCTACACCTTC
CASSSPSVGYTF
>TRBV9|.|TRBD1|TRBJ1-3
TGTGCCAGCAGCACAGGGGGCGCGGGTGGAAACACCATATATTTT
CASSTGGAGGNTIYF
>TRBV4-3|.|TRBD2|TRBJ2-3
TGCGCCAGCAGCCAAGACCCTAGCGGGGCATCGGCAGATACGCAGTATTTT
CASSQDPSGASADTQYF
>TRBV3-1/TRBV3-2|.|TRBD1|TRBJ2-7
TGTGCCAGCAGCCAAGTCGCCGGGACAGGGGGCGGGTACGAGCAGTACTTC
CASSQVAGTGGGYEQYF
>TRBV5-4|once|.|TRBJ1-3
TGTGCCAGCAGCTTGACGGGTGGAAACACCATATATTTT
CASSLTGGNTIYF
>TRBV6-5|.|.|TRBJ2-3
TGTGCCAGCAGTCGACCGGGGGATACGCAGTATTTT
CASSRPGDTQYF
>TRBV7-8|once|TRBD1|TRBJ1-2
TGTGCCAGCAGCTTAGTCACAGGGGGCAACTATGGCTACACCTTC
CASSLVTGGNYGYTF
>TRBV9|.|TRBD1|TRBJ2-1
TGTGCCAGCAGCGGAGCCGGGACAGGGGGCTACAATGAGCAGTTCTTC
CASSGAGTGGYNEQFF
>TRBV27|.|.|TRBJ2-7
TGTGCCAGCAGTTTAGCGGATCACTACGAGCAGTACTTC
CASSLADHYEQYF
>TRBV27|.|.|TRBJ1-1
TGTGCCAGCAGTTTAACATTGAACACTGAAGCTTTCTTT
CASSLTLNTEAFF